Listed here is a single TCR beta chain. Only one count was recorded for this clone. The specificity of this receptor is unknown. No quality values exist for individual bases; no much larger clone is one base distant. The sample comes from a study of blood T cell repertoires in COVID-19 (TCRdb year 2020). In the study overall: Samples from collaborators originated in the United States, Italy and Spain and spanned both the acute and convalescent phases of COVID-19. HLA class I and class II types, where available, came from metadata supplied by the sample provider rather than from assay-based typing. Nearly every sample came with metadata listing a de-identified subject ID, COVID-19 status, age in years and sex. The prospective study material was composed of cDNA or gDNA derived from T cells, B-cell-depleted T cells, or PBMCs. The repertoires were made available in a free public database intended to serve as a resource for research on the immune response to SARS-CoV-2. The dataset comprised deeply sampled blood TCRbeta repertoires from subjects exposed to, actively infected with, or recovered from COVID-19. Samples were obtained from the ongoing ImmuneRACE study (first 160 participants) and from some 1,200 subjects provided by 6 global collaborators. Study-level results and caveats: How much clinical and demographic metadata was included differed by source and by participant, and the metadata was provided uncurated.

From its cysteine to its phenylalanine, the CDR3 spans 15 amino acids. The read is trimmed to its CDR3 DNA, 45 bases read in frame from base 1. In the germline V gene, CDR1 corresponds to SQVTM and CDR2 to ANQGSEA. V is pruned by 7 bases and J by 11 bases, leaving 23 bases of the junction without a gene match. In Seattle, one collaborating source enrolled patients while the infection was active and tracked those patients longitudinally over the course of disease. Collaborating institutions collected whole blood in K2EDTA tubes following their own protocols. For TCRbeta analysis, collaborators shipped samples as frozen whole blood, isolated PBMCs, or DNA extracted from either of those sample types. The immunoSEQ Assay, a bias-controlled multiplex PCR, was used to amplify TCRbeta CDR3 regions from genomic DNA. For the original study's pipeline: Within the assay, amplification of reference gene primers was used to estimate how many nucleated cells each sample contained. To quantify the absolute abundance of each unique TCRbeta CDR3 rearrangement, sequence reads were collapsed and filtered. For each sample, productive Simpson clonality was calculated as the square root of Simpson's diversity index over productive rearrangements. The source is immuneACCESS, and TCRdb retained only in-frame sequences with V and J called. Part of the clones is not carried over; for the studies checked, unresolved V genes explain less than half of this, and the remainder is unexplained. Clonal size and the V and J genes are those of that table, whereas D and trimming came from the DNA. For this sample there are approximately 190,000 clones; more than 75% appear just once. The biggest ten clones account for approximately 7.8% of the sample.

This sequence uses TRBV29-1 and TRBJ2-7, and 7 junction bases match TRBD1. The sequence derives from a woman in her fifties or sixties with COVID-19, enrolled during active disease. Sequencing was carried out using peripheral blood. Here the CDR3 is given as CSGTTHRGPLRREYF. The nucleotides are TGCAGCGGCACCACCCACAGGGGTCCCCTCAGACGAGAGTACTTC.